One sample yielded the 21 T cell receptor beta chains listed below, sequenced in a study of CD8+ T cells in alopecia areata. It was cDNA, reverse transcribed from extracted RNA, that served as the sequencing template. The repertoire was sequenced with immunoSEQ multiplex PCR; TCRdb's copy has only in-frame clones and lacks some. The sample records 120,000 or so clones, about 51% being singletons. The sequenced sample was NKG2D-low CD8+ T cells sorted from blood. These receptors were collected from a human donor with alopecia areata.

The chain has TRBV9 and TRBJ2-5; no clear D gene. Germline loops: CDR1 SGDLS, CDR2 YYNGEE. This CDR3 comprises 14 residues. Between the trimmed V and J ends, which lost 5 bases and 5 bases, there was a span of 16 bases. CDR3 sequence: CASSPPIAEETQYF. In DNA, the CDR3 is TGTGCCAGCAGTCCCCCCATAGCTGAGGAGACCCAGTACTTC. The full variable domain, its missing parts supplied by reference TRBV9 and TRBJ2-5, is DSGVTQTPKHLITATGQRVTLRCSPRSGDLSVYWYQQSLDQGLQFLIQYYNGEERAKGNILERFSAQQFPDLHSELNLSSLELGDSALYFCASSPPIAEETQYFGPGTRLLVL.

This rearrangement joins TRBV21-1 to TRBJ2-7; TRBD2, the table's D call, was not compared with the DNA. TRBV21-1 is marked as a pseudogene. This CDR3 is built from 14 residues. CDR3 protein: CASSKDWRYYEQYF. Written as DNA, the CDR3 is TGTGCCAGCAGCAAAGACTGGAGGTACTACGAGCAGTACTTC.

This clone was counted a few times. The chain is built from TRBV7-9 and TRBJ1-4; 9 bases are shared with TRBD1. Trimming cost V 4 bases and J 6 bases; bases outside gene matches: 3. The CDR3 covers 14 residues. Germline loops: CDR1 SEHNR, CDR2 FQNEAQ (reference sequence). The CDR3 nucleotides read TGTGCCAGCAGCTGGACAGGGGAGGATGAAAAACTGTTTTTT. This gives the protein CASSWTGEDEKLFF.

This clone came up a few times. The genes are TRBV27 and TRBJ2-5; D may correspond to TRBD1 or TRBD2 (5 bases each). Germline V gene sequence: CDR1 MNHEY, CDR2 SMNVEV (reference sequence). V dropped 4 bases and J dropped 2 bases, with 8 bases sitting between them. The CDR3 covers 13 residues. The CDR3 DNA reads as TGTGCCAGCAGTTGGGACGGTCAAGAGACCCAGTACTTC. This encodes CASSWDGQETQYF.

This chain links TRBV14 with TRBJ1-4; D call uncertain. The CDR3 consists of 15 residues. Trimming removed 1 base from V and 6 bases from J, with 12 bases in between. Germline values: CDR1 SGHDN, CDR2 FVKESK. CDR3 sequence: CASSQGWEWDEKLFF. The CDR3 nucleotides are TGTGCCAGCAGCCAAGGATGGGAATGGGATGAAAAACTGTTTTTT.

The J gene is TRBJ2-1, the V gene TRBV30; the D gene could be TRBD1 or TRBD2 (5 bases each). The V end lost 0 bases, the J end lost 5 bases, and 14 bases lay between the germline ends. This CDR3 has 15 amino acids. Germline CDR1 is GTSNPN and CDR2 is SVGIG (reference sequence). Here the CDR3 reads CAWSVPPGPDNEQFF. The CDR3 region has the DNA TGTGCCTGGAGTGTACCTCCGGGGCCAGACAATGAGCAGTTCTTC.

The V gene is TRBV28, the J gene TRBJ1-1; D might be TRBD1 (6 bases). The CDR3 has 16 amino acids. Germline V CDR1 and CDR2: MDHEN, SYDVKM. V lost 7 bases and J 0 bases, leaving 18 bases between the germline ends. CDR3 sequence reads: CASTRGAGAMNTEAFF. The CDR3 region has the DNA TGTGCCAGCACGCGCGGGGCAGGGGCCATGAACACTGAAGCTTTCTTT.

This clone was detected a few times. V is TRBV6-6 and J is TRBJ1-1; tentatively, D is TRBD1 (6 bases). V dropped 6 bases and J dropped 1 base, with 12 bases sitting between them. Germline V CDR1 and CDR2: MNHNY, SVGAGI (reference sequence). The length of the CDR3 is 14 residues. The CDR3 sequence is CASSWGPGNTEAFF. CDR3 coding DNA: TGTGCCAGCAGCTGGGGGCCGGGGAACACTGAAGCTTTCTTT.

The rearrangement uses TRBV7-9 and TRBJ2-7, with D possibly being TRBD2 (6 bases). The CDR3 consists of 13 residues. V lost 1 base to trimming and J lost 5 bases, with 9 bases between them. CDR1 SEHNR and CDR2 FQNEAQ come from the germline V gene (reference sequence). The CDR3 spells CASSLVGGDEQYF. CDR3 sequence (DNA): TGTGCCAGCAGCTTAGTCGGGGGAGACGAGCAGTACTTC.

This chain connects TRBV11-2 to TRBJ2-7, with D possibly being TRBD2 (5 bases). Trimming pared 1 base from V and 5 bases from J, leaving 6 bases between. This CDR3 is 12 amino acids long. Germline V gene sequence: CDR1 SGHAT, CDR2 FQNNGV. CDR3 protein: CASSLGENEQYF. The DNA for the CDR3 is TGTGCCAGCAGCTTAGGGGAGAACGAGCAGTACTTC.

This clone was observed a handful of times. The CDR3: CSVAGTGRDTGELFF. The CDR3 nucleotides read TGCAGCGTTGCCGGGACAGGGAGGGACACCGGGGAGCTGTTTTTT. The chain links TRBV29-1 to TRBJ2-2; 9 nucleotides line up with TRBD1. This CDR3 is 15 amino acids long. J gave up 3 bases and V 4 bases, and 6 bases lay outside the gene matches. Germline CDR1 is SQVTM and CDR2 is ANQGSEA.

CDR3: CSVEEQGREQFF. DNA of the CDR3: TGCAGCGTTGAAGAACAAGGACGGGAGCAGTTCTTC. The genes are TRBV29-1 and TRBJ2-1; D gene ambiguous. The CDR3 is 12 residues long. V was cut by 0 bases and J by 10 bases, with 10 bases left in between. In germline, CDR1 is SQVTM, CDR2 ANQGSEA.

The chain is built from TRBV30 and TRBJ2-1, with a tentative D call TRBD2 (5 bases). Trimming stripped 0 bases from V and 5 bases from J, with 8 bases between. The CDR3 totals 13 residues. Germline V CDR1 and CDR2: GTSNPN, SVGIG (reference sequence). DNA of the CDR3: TGTGCCTGGAGTGTAGGAGCGGACAATGAGCAGTTCTTC. Amino acids: CAWSVGADNEQFF. Full variable domain (remainder filled in from reference TRBV30 and TRBJ2-1): SQTIHQWPATLVQPVGSPLSLECTVEGTSNPNLYWYRQAAGRGLQLLFYSVGIGQISSEVPQNLSASRPQDRQFILSSKKLLLSDSGFYLCAWSVGADNEQFFGPGTRLTVL.

In its sample, this clone was seen a few times. The V gene is TRBV29-1, the J gene TRBJ1-2; D is unresolved. CDR3 size: 11 residues. Germline lookup yields CDR1 SQVTM and CDR2 ANQGSEA. Trimming took off 6 bases at V and 3 bases at J, with 8 bases between the two ends. CDR3 residues: CSVGLDYGYTF. The CDR3 region has the DNA TGCAGCGTGGGCCTGGACTATGGCTACACCTTC.

This clone came up a few times. The rearrangement joins TRBV27 to TRBJ2-7; 11 bases agree with TRBD2. The trim removed 6 bases at V and 0 bases at J, leaving 7 bases unmatched. Germline CDR1 reads MNHEY; CDR2 reads SMNVEV (reference sequence). The CDR3 is made up of 16 amino acids. Here the CDR3 DNA reads TGTGCCAGCAGCCAGATAGCGGGGGGGAGCTCCTACGAGCAGTACTTC. Translation gives CASSQIAGGSSYEQYF.

This clone turned up a few times. V is TRBV14 and J is TRBJ2-1, with D uncertain. The CDR3 spans 15 residues. The V gene's germline CDR1 is SGHDN and CDR2 FVKESK. Trimming cost V 3 bases and J 8 bases, with 17 bases left between them. CDR3 in amino acids: CASSQVAYEDDEQFF. In nucleotides, the CDR3 is TGTGCCAGCAGCCAGGTAGCTTACGAGGACGATGAGCAGTTCTTC.

CDR3 DNA sequence: TGCAGCGTAAGCATGGTTGGTTTCAGCGCTGAAGCTTTCTTT. Translation: CSVSMVGFSAEAFF. The rearrangement links TRBV29-1 to TRBJ1-1, with no clear D. Germline assignment: CDR1 SQVTM and CDR2 ANQGSEA. With 6 bases removed from V and 6 bases from J, the gap between germline ends came to 20 bases. The CDR3 contains 14 residues.

In its sample, this clone was seen once. The chain recombines TRBV27 with TRBJ2-2; D remains unclear. Between the trimmed V and J ends, which lost 3 bases and 1 base, there was a span of 6 bases. This CDR3 is 14 amino acids long. Germline V gives CDR1 MNHEY, CDR2 SMNVEV (reference sequence). CDR3 sequence reads: CASSFTGNTGELFF. The CDR3 nucleotides are TGTGCCAGCAGTTTTACGGGGAACACCGGGGAGCTGTTTTTT.

The chain joins TRBV30 to TRBJ1-5, with TRBD1 identical over 10 bases. Losses at the gene ends were 2 bases for V and 6 bases for J; bases not matched to a gene: 4. The germline gives CDR1 GTSNPN, CDR2 SVGIG (reference sequence). The CDR3 is 14 residues long. CDR3 bases: TGTGCCTGGAGTCCCGGGACAGGGGTTCAGCCCCAGCATTTT. This codes for CAWSPGTGVQPQHF.

Only a few counts were recorded for this clone. DNA of the CDR3: TGCTCGGCTGTCGGGGGCCATCCCTACGAGCAGTACTTC. Translating gives CSAVGGHPYEQYF. The V call is TRBV29-1, the J call TRBJ2-7; possibly TRBD1 or TRBD2 for D (6 bases each). The CDR3 has 13 amino acids. Germline V gene data show CDR1 as SQVTM and CDR2 as ANQGSEA.

This clone showed up just a few times. The gene calls are TRBV4-3 and TRBJ2-6; 7 bases align to TRBD1. This CDR3 has 16 amino acids. J lost 0 bases, V lost 4 bases, and 3 bases had no gene match. The V gene's germline CDR1 is LGHNA and CDR2 YSLEER. CDR3 residues: CASSRHRGSGANVLTF. CDR3 nucleotide sequence: TGCGCCAGCAGCCGGCACAGGGGCTCTGGGGCCAACGTCCTGACTTTC.